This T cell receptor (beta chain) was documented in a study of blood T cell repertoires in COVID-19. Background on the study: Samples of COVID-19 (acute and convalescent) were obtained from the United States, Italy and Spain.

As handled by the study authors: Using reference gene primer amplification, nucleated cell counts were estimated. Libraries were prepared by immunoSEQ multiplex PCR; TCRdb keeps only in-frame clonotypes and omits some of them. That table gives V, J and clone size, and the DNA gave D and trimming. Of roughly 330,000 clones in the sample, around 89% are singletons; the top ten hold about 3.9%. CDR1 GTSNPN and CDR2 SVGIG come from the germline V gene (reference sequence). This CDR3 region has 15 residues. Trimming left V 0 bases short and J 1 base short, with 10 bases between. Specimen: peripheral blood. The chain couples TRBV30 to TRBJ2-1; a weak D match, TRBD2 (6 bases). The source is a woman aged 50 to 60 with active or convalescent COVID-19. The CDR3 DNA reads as TGTGCCTGGAGTGTCCCTAGCGCTTCCTACAATGAGCAGTTCTTC. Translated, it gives CAWSVPSASYNEQFF.